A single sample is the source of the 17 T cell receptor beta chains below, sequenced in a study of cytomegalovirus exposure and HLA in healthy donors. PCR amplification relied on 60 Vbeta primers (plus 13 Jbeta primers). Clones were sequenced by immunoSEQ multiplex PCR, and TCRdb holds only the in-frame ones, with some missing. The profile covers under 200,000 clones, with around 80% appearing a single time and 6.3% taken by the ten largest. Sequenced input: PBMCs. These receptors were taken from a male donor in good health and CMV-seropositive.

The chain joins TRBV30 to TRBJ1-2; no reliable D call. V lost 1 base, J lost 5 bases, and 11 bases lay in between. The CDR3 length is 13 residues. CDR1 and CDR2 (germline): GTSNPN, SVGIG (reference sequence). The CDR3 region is CAWSGGSQYGYTF. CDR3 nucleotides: TGTGCCTGGAGTGGAGGGTCCCAATATGGCTACACCTTC.

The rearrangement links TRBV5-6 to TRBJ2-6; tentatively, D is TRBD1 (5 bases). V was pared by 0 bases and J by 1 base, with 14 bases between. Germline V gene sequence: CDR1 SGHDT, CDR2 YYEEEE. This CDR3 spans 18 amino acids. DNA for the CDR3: TGTGCCAGCAGCTTGGATAAAAACAGGCTGTCTGGGGCCAACGTCCTGACTTTC. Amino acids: CASSLDKNRLSGANVLTF.

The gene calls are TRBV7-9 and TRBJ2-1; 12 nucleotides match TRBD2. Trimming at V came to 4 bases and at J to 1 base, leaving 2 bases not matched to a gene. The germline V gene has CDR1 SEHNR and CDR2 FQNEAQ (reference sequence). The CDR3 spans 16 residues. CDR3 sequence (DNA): TGTGCCAGCAGCTGGACTAGCGGGGCATCCTACAATGAGCAGTTCTTC. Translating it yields CASSWTSGASYNEQFF.

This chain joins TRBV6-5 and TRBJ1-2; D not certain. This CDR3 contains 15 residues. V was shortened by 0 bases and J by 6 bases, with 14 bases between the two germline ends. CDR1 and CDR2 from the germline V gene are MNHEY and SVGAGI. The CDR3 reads CASSYSSYKGDGYTF. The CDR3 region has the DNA TGTGCCAGCAGTTACTCGAGTTATAAAGGAGATGGCTACACCTTC.

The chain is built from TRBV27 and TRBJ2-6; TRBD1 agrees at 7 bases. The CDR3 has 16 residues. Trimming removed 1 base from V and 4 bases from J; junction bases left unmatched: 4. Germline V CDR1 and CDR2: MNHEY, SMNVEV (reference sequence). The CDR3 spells CASSLYDRVGANVLTF. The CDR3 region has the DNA TGTGCCAGCAGTTTATACGACAGGGTCGGGGCCAACGTCCTGACTTTC.

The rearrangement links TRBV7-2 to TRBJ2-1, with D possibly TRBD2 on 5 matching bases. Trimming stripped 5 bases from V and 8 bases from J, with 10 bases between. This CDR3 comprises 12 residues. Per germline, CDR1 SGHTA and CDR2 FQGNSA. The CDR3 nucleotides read TGTGCCAGCAGCCCCCAGGAGGATGAGCAGTTCTTC. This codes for CASSPQEDEQFF.

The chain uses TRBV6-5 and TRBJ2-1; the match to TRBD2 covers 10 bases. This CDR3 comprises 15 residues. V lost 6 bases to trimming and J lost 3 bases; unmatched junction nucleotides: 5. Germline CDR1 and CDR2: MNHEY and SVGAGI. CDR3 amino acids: CASRRSSGGYNEQFF. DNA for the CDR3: TGTGCCAGCAGGCGTTCTAGCGGGGGCTACAATGAGCAGTTCTTC.

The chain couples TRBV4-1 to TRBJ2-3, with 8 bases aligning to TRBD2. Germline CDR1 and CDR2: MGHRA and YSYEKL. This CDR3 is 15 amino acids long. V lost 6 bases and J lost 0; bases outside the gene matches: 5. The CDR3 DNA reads TGCGCCAGCAGTTTCGGACTAGCCAGCACAGATACGCAGTATTTT. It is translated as CASSFGLASTDTQYF.

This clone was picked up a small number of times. CDR3: CASTGSLLNTGELFF. The CDR3 nucleotides are TGTGCCAGCACGGGAAGTTTACTGAACACCGGGGAGCTGTTTTTT. The rearrangement joins TRBV2 to TRBJ2-2, with D perhaps TRBD2 (5 bases). The CDR3 contains 15 residues. The germline V gene has CDR1 SNHLY and CDR2 FYNNEI. Trimming stripped 7 bases from V and 1 base from J, with 13 bases between.

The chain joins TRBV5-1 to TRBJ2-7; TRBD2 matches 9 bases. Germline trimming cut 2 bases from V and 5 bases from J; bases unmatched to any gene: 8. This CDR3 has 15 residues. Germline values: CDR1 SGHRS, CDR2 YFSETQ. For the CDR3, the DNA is TGCGCCAGCAGCTTTGTGGTAGCGGGAGTGGACGAGCAGTACTTC. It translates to CASSFVVAGVDEQYF.

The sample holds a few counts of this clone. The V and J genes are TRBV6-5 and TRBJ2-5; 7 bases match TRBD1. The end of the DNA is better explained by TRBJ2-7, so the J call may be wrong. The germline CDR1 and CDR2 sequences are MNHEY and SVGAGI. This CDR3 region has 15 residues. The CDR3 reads CASSPRRDSLDEQYF. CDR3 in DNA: TGTGCCAGCAGTCCCCGAAGGGACAGTTTGGACGAGCAGTACTTC.

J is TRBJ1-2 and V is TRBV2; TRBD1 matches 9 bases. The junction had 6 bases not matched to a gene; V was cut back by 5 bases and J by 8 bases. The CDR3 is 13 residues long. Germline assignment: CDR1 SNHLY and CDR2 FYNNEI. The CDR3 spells CASSWDREGGYTF. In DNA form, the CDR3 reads TGTGCCAGCAGTTGGGACAGGGAAGGAGGCTACACCTTC. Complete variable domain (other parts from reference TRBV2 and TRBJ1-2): EPEVTQTPSHQVTQMGQEVILRCVPISNHLYFYWYRQILGQKVEFLVSFYNNEISEKSEIFDDQFSVERPDGSNFTLKIRSTKLEDSAMYFCASSWDREGGYTFGSGTRLTVV.

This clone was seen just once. The CDR3 sequence is CASSPQGGAGGLYEQYF. The CDR3 DNA reads TGTGCCAGCAGCCCGCAGGGGGGAGCGGGAGGCCTCTACGAGCAGTACTTC. V and J are TRBV11-3 and TRBJ2-7; 9 nucleotides agree with TRBD2. This CDR3 region has 17 residues. CDR1 is SGHNT, CDR2 YENEEA, per germline. V lost 5 bases to trimming and J lost 3 bases; unmatched junction nucleotides: 14.

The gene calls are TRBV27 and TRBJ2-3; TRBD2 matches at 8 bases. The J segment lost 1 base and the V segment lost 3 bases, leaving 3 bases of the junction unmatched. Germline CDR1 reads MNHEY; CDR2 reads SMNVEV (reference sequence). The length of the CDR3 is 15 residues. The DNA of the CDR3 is TGTGCCAGCAGTTTCACGACTAGCGGCACAGATACGCAGTATTTT. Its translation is CASSFTTSGTDTQYF.

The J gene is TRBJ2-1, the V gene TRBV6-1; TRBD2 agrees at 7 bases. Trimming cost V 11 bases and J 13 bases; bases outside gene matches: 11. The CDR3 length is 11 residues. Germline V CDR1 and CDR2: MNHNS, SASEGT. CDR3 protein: CAGQLGGIQFF. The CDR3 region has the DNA TGTGCCGGGCAGTTGGGAGGGATTCAGTTCTTC.

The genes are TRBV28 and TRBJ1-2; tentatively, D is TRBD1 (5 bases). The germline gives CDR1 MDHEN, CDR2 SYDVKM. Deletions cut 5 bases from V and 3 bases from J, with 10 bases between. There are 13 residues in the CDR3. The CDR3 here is CASSPTGHYGYTF. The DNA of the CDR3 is TGTGCCAGCAGTCCAACAGGTCACTATGGCTACACCTTC.

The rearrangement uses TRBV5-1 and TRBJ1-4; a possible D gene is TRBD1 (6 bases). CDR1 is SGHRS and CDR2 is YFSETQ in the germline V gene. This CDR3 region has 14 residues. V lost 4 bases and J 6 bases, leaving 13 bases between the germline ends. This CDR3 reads CASSIWDNHEKLFF. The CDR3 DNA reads TGCGCCAGCAGCATATGGGACAATCATGAAAAACTGTTTTTT. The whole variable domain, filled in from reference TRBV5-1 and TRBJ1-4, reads KAGVTQTPRYLIKTRGQQVTLSCSPISGHRSVSWYQQTPGQGLQFLFEYFSETQRNKGNFPGRFSGRQFSNSRSEMNVSTLELGDSALYLCASSIWDNHEKLFFGSGTQLSVL.